One and the same sample provided the 10 T cell receptor beta chains below, sequenced in a study of control samples from healthy donors and cancer patients. Clones were read by immunoSEQ multiplex PCR, and TCRdb kept only the in-frame ones, dropping some. The sample lists around 130,000 clones; about 93% were seen once. The sample comprised PBMCs. Every receptor here comes from a man over 45 with head and neck cancer.

The rearrangement uses TRBV6-5 and TRBJ1-2, with D perhaps TRBD1 (5 bases). Germline V CDR1 and CDR2: MNHEY, SVGAGI. Deletions cut 5 bases from V and 7 bases from J, with 20 bases between. This CDR3 spans 15 amino acids. Here the CDR3 reads CASSNPRTFGTGYTF. Here the CDR3 DNA reads TGTGCCAGCAGTAACCCTCGGACATTCGGGACTGGCTACACCTTC.

The chain recombines TRBV4-1 with TRBJ1-6, with 7 nucleotides matching TRBD1. The CDR3 has 17 residues. Trimming took 3 bases from V and 7 from J; bases not matched to a gene: 12. CDR1 and CDR2 (germline): MGHRA, YSYEKL. The CDR3 DNA is TGCGCCAGCAGCCAGGGTAGACAGGGATCTCGCAATTCACCCCTCCACTTT. Residues: CASSQGRQGSRNSPLHF.

V and J are TRBV10-3 and TRBJ2-7; 9 bases line up with TRBD2. The CDR3 has 15 amino acids. V lost 8 bases and J lost 6; bases outside the gene matches: 14. Germline values: CDR1 ENHRY, CDR2 SYGVKD. CDR3 sequence (DNA): TGTGCCATCTCAACAGGGCAGGGACTAGCAGCCGAGCAGTACTTC. It encodes CAISTGQGLAAEQYF.

The chain carries TRBV4-3 and TRBJ1-4; 9 positions agree with TRBD1. The J segment lost 4 bases and the V segment lost 0 bases, leaving 6 bases of the junction unmatched. CDR1 is LGHNA and CDR2 is YSLEER in the germline V gene. CDR3 length: 17 residues. The CDR3 region is CASSQDLSGQGNEKLFF. CDR3 in DNA: TGCGCCAGCAGCCAAGATCTCTCGGGACAGGGTAATGAAAAACTGTTTTTT.

This clone has only a few counts. This sequence joins TRBV30 and TRBJ1-4; 7 bases align to TRBD1. Germline CDR1 is GTSNPN and CDR2 is SVGIG (reference sequence). The CDR3 totals 14 residues. V lost 1 base, J lost 7 bases, and 6 bases stayed unmatched. The CDR3 loop reads CAWSGNAGGEKLFF. CDR3 nucleotide sequence: TGTGCCTGGAGTGGGAACGCAGGGGGTGAAAAACTGTTTTTT.

This CDR3 reads CSAGHGTSLADTQYF. CDR3 nucleotide sequence: TGCAGCGCCGGACATGGGACTAGTCTCGCAGATACGCAGTATTTT. V usage is TRBV29-1 and J usage is TRBJ2-3, with TRBD2 matching 8 bases. The CDR3 runs to 15 residues. The ends lost 7 bases at V and 4 bases at J; junction bases unmatched: 13. CDR1 is SQVTM, CDR2 ANQGSEA, per germline.

This clone was observed a single time. V and J are TRBV6-1 and TRBJ1-4; D not certain. The CDR3 has 15 residues. From germline, CDR1 is MNHNS and CDR2 SASEGT. Trimming removed 2 bases from V and 0 bases from J, with 7 bases in between. CDR3 bases: TGTGCCAGCAGTGAATATGGGGCAACTAATGAAAAACTGTTTTTT. Amino acids: CASSEYGATNEKLFF.

This chain uses TRBV5-4 with TRBJ1-1, with D maybe TRBD1 (5 bases). Germline assignment: CDR1 SGHNT and CDR2 YYREEE (reference sequence). This CDR3 contains 14 residues. Trimming cost V 6 bases and J 1 base, with 13 bases left between them. CDR3 region: CASTPGGGNTEAFF. The CDR3 DNA follows: TGTGCCAGCACCCCCGGGGGGGGGAACACTGAAGCTTTCTTT.

The chain has TRBV2 and TRBJ2-5, with 7 nucleotides matching TRBD1. Germline V gene lookup returns CDR1 SNHLY and CDR2 FYNNEI. Trimming cost V 5 bases and J 4 bases; bases outside gene matches: 7. CDR3 length equals 14 residues. The CDR3 region has the DNA TGTGCCAGCAGTCTCCTGACAGGGTTAGAGACCCAGTACTTC. Encoded protein: CASSLLTGLETQYF.

The chain links TRBV11-1 to TRBJ2-2, with D possibly matching TRBD1 (7 bases). CDR1 is SGHAT, CDR2 FQDESV, per germline (reference sequence). V was trimmed by 6 bases and J by 7 bases, leaving 21 bases between them. The CDR3 runs 16 residues. CDR3 protein: CASRSKPAGGSGELFF. CDR3 DNA sequence: TGTGCCAGCAGGTCCAAACCCGCAGGGGGGAGCGGGGAGCTGTTTTTT.